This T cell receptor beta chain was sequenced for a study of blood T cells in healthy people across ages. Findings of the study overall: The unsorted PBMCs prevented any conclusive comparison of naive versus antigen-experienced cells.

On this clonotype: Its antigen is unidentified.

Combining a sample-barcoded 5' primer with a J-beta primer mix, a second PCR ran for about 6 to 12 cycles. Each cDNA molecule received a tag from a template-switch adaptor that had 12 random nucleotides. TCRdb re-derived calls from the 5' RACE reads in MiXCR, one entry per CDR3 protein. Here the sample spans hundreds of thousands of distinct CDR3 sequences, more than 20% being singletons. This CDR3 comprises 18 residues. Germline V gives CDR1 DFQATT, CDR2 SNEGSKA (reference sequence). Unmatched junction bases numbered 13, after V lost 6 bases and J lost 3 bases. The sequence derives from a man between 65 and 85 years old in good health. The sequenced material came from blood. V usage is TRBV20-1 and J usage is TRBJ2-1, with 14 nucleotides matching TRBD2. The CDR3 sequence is CSAEDRGTSGGLYNEQFF. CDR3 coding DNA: TGCAGTGCGGAAGACAGGGGGACTAGCGGGGGACTCTACAATGAGCAGTTCTTC.